Described below is a single T cell receptor beta chain sequence and its context. Source study methods: Researchers report that nucleated cell counts were estimated from reference gene primer amplification. The protocol was immunoSEQ multiplex PCR, while the TCRdb copy is restricted to in-frame clones and leaves out a portion. V, J and clone size derive from that table, while D and trimming were established from the DNA sequence. The sample lists 84,000 or so clones; roughly 80% were seen once. These data belong to a study of blood T cell repertoires in COVID-19. Study-level information: The study drew acute and convalescent COVID-19 samples from the United States, Italy and Spain. Sources were T cells, B-cell-depleted T cells, or PBMCs; the material itself was cDNA or gDNA.

Germline V gene lookup returns CDR1 MDHEN and CDR2 SYDVKM. The CDR3 extends over 15 amino acids. V trimming: 0 bases; J trimming: 5 bases; junction bases outside the gene matches: 4. This TCR came from a woman aged 40 to 50 with active or convalescent COVID-19. The sequenced sample consisted of peripheral blood. The chain has TRBV28 and TRBJ1-5, with 7 bases matching TRBD1. The CDR3 sequence is CASSLWRDSYQPQHF. The CDR3, as DNA: TGTGCCAGCAGTTTATGGAGGGACAGCTATCAGCCCCAGCATTTT.